The present T cell receptor (beta chain) was sequenced within a study of OX40 agonist ivuxolimab in advanced cancers. Across the whole study: Dosing consisted of intravenous ivuxolimab at 0.01 to 10 mg/kg every 2 weeks. Patients undergoing dose escalation presented with hepatocellular carcinoma, melanoma, renal cell or head and neck cancer. Whole-study results and caveats: No antigen was identified for the clonally expanded peripheral T cells. CD8+ T cells (on average) carried more expanded clones than CD4+ T cells.

In the case of this clone: Antigen unknown.

Sequencing used immunoSEQ multiplex PCR; TCRdb keeps in-frame clones, though not all of them. The data show 20,000 to 25,000 clones, approximately 84% seen once. The origin of this receptor is an adult with an advanced solid tumor such as melanoma, head and neck, liver or kidney cancer. The sequencing used CD4+ or CD8+ T cells sorted from blood, collected in a trial of the OX40 agonist ivuxolimab.

The CDR3, as DNA: TGTGCCAGTAGTATAACCACCTCTTACGAGCAGTACTTC. It encodes CASSITTSYEQYF. This rearrangement joins TRBV19 to TRBJ2-7, with unresolved D. The CDR3 runs 13 residues. V gave up 2 bases and J gave up 4 bases, with 9 bases separating them. CDR1 is LNHDA and CDR2 is SQIVND in the germline V gene (reference sequence).